The present entry profiles one T cell receptor (beta chain) with its context. This sample is drawn from a study of OX40 agonist ivuxolimab in advanced cancers. Looked up from germline, CDR1 is WNHNN and CDR2 is SYGVQD (reference sequence). V was cut by 6 bases and J by 4 bases, with 9 bases left in between. The CDR3 is made up of 12 amino acids. Profiling relied on immunoSEQ multiplex PCR, and the TCRdb table lists in-frame clones only, not all of them. The data hold over 60,000 clones, with around 90% observed a single time. The sequence came from an adult with an advanced solid tumor such as melanoma, head and neck, liver or kidney cancer. V usage is TRBV10-1 and J usage is TRBJ1-1; no clear D. Sequencing was performed on CD4+ or CD8+ T cells sorted from blood, taken in a trial of the OX40 agonist ivuxolimab. CDR3 residues: CASRGQGTEAFF. In nucleotides, the CDR3 is TGCGCCAGCAGAGGGCAAGGCACTGAAGCTTTCTTT.